The clone carrying this T cell receptor beta chain was observed many times. Its specificity is unknown. The donors were part of the approximately 120-subject validation cohort, which stood apart from the roughly 700-subject first cohort. Profiling relied on immunoSEQ multiplex PCR, and the TCRdb table lists in-frame clones only, not all of them. The sample contains fewer than 85,000 clones, approximately 90% of which appear only once. CDR3 size: 16 residues. Germline V CDR1 and CDR2: MRHNA, SNTAGT. The trim removed 7 bases at V and 3 bases at J, leaving 8 bases unmatched. This record comes from a study of cytomegalovirus exposure and HLA in healthy donors. Study-level information: The roughly 120 validation repertoires matched the 666 first-cohort repertoires in platform, a later analysis reported. Study findings and constraints: According to a later analysis, TCR clusters from the first cohort tended to co-occur in the 120 or so validation repertoires. The listing of about 150 TCR beta chains classed them as cytomegalovirus-associated.

This chain joins TRBV6-4 and TRBJ2-2, with 10 positions matching TRBD2. The receptor comes from a woman aged 18-29 years in good health and CMV-seropositive. Source material: PBMCs. The DNA for the CDR3 is TGTGCCAGCAAAGATACCGGGACTAGCGACACCGGGGAGCTGTTTTTT. It yields the protein CASKDTGTSDTGELFF.